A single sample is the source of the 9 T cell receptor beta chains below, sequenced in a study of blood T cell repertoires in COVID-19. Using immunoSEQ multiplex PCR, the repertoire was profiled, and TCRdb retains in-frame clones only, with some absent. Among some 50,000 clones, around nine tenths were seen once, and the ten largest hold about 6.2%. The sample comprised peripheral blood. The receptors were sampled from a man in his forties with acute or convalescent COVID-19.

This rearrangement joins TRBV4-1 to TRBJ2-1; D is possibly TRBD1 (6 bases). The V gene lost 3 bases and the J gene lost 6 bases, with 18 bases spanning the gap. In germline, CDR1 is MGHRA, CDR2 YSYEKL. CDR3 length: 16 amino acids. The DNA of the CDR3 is TGCGCCAGCAGCCATTCCGGACAGTCTAAGGTCAATGAGCAGTTCTTC. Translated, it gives CASSHSGQSKVNEQFF.

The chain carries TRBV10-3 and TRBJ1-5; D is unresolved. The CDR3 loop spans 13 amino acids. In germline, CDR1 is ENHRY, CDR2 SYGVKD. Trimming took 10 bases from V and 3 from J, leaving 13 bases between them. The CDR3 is CASIGDLNQPQHF. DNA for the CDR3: TGTGCCAGCATCGGGGATCTCAATCAGCCCCAGCATTTT.

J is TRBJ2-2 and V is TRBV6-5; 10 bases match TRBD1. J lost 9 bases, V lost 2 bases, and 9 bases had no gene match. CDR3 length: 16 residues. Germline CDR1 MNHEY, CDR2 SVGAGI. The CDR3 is CASSYLRQGAYRELFF. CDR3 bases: TGTGCCAGCAGTTACCTCCGACAGGGGGCCTACCGGGAGCTGTTTTTT.

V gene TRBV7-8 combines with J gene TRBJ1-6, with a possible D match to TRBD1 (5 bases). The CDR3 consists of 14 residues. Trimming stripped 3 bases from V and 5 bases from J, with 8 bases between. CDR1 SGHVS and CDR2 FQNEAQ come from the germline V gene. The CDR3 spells CASSFGQDNSPLHF. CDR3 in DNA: TGTGCCAGCAGCTTCGGACAAGATAATTCACCCCTCCACTTT. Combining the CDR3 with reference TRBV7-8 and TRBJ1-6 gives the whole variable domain GAGVSQSPRYKVAKRGQDVALRCDPISGHVSLFWYQQALGQGPEFLTYFQNEAQLDKSGLPSDRFFAERPEGSVSTLKIQRTQQEDSAVYLCASSFGQDNSPLHFGNGTRLTVT.

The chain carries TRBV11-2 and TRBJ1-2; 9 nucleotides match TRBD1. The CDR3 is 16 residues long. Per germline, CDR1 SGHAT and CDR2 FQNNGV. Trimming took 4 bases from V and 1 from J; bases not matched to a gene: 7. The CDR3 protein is CASSSRTGDVNYGYTF. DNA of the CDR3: TGTGCCAGCAGCTCGAGGACAGGGGACGTTAACTATGGCTACACCTTC.

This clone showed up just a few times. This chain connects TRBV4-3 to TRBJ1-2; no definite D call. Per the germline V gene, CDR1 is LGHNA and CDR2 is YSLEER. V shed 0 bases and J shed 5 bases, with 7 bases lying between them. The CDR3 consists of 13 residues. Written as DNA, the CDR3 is TGCGCCAGCAGCCAAGACGGTAAATATGGCTACACCTTC. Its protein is CASSQDGKYGYTF.

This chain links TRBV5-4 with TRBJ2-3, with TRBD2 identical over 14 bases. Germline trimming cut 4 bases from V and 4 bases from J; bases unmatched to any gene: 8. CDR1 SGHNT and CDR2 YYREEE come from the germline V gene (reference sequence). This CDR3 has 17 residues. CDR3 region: CASSLPGLAGVADTQYF. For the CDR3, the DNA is TGTGCCAGCAGCCTCCCGGGACTAGCGGGAGTGGCAGATACGCAGTATTTT.

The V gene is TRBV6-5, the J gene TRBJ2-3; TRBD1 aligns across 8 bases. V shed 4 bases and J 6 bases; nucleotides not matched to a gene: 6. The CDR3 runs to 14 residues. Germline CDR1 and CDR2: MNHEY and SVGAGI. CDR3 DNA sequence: TGTGCCAGCAGTTCACAGGGGGTATGGGATACGCAGTATTTT. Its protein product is CASSSQGVWDTQYF.

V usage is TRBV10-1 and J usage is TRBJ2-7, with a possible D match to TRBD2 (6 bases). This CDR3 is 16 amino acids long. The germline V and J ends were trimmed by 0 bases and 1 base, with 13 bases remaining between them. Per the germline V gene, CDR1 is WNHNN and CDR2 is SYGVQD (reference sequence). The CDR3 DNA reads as TGCGCCAGCAGTGAGTCGCCGGGACGGGGGTCCTACGAGCAGTACTTC. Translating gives CASSESPGRGSYEQYF.